The rows below give T cell receptor beta chains drawn from one sample of a study of T cell responses to AZD1222 COVID-19 vaccine. Using immunoSEQ multiplex PCR, the repertoire was profiled, and TCRdb retains in-frame clones only, with some absent. The sample has about 180,000 clones, about 90% seen once; the top ten hold 11%. Specimen: peripheral blood, collected 28 days after the second AZD1222 dose. These receptors all stem from an adult who received the AZD1222 COVID-19 vaccine. CDR3s include the opening cysteine and the closing phenylalanine or tryptophan. The order of the fields is CDR3 length, D gene, J gene, clone size, V gene, CDR3 protein, CDR3 DNA. D genes are given only for firm matches. Size tells how often a clone was seen (once, few, many) or the class of an expanded clone, and some rows leave it out.

14	TRBD2	TRBJ2-1	NA	TRBV15	CATSTERGVGKQFF	TGTGCCACCAGCACCGAGCGGGGGGTCGGGAAGCAGTTCTTC
14	NA	TRBJ1-4	NA	TRBV7-2	CASSFPGGLRKLFF	TGTGCCAGCAGCTTCCCCGGGGGACTCAGAAAACTGTTTTTT
12	TRBD1	TRBJ2-7	NA	TRBV5-1	CASSSGQGAQYF	TGCGCCAGCAGTTCCGGACAGGGAGCGCAGTACTTC
15	TRBD2	TRBJ2-1	few	TRBV7-2	CASSLGLAGVNEQFF	TGTGCCAGCAGCTTGGGACTAGCGGGGGTCAATGAGCAGTTCTTC
17	TRBD2	TRBJ2-3	NA	TRBV25-1	CASSESLRGGGRDTQYF	TGTGCCAGCAGTGAATCCCTTCGCGGGGGGGGCCGGGATACGCAGTATTTT
14	NA	TRBJ1-4	NA	TRBV19	CASSWKRGNEKLFF	TGTGCCAGTAGTTGGAAGCGAGGGAATGAAAAACTGTTTTTT
15	NA	TRBJ1-1	few	TRBV7-6	CASSSQLGGNTEAFF	TGTGCCAGCAGCTCCCAATTGGGGGGAAACACTGAAGCTTTCTTT
14	NA	TRBJ1-1	NA	TRBV11-2	CASSLGGGGTEAFF	TGTGCCAGCAGCTTAGGCGGAGGGGGCACTGAAGCTTTCTTT
14	NA	TRBJ1-3	NA	TRBV6-5	CASRPTGNRNTIYF	TGTGCCAGCAGACCTACAGGGAATCGAAACACCATATATTTT
14	NA	TRBJ1-5	NA	TRBV6-2/TRBV6-3	CASSYSGRDQPQHF	TGTGCCAGCAGTTACTCCGGTCGGGATCAGCCCCAGCATTTT
15	TRBD2	TRBJ2-5	NA	TRBV20-1	CSASGTSGGGETQYF	TGCAGTGCTAGTGGGACTAGCGGGGGTGGGGAGACCCAGTACTTC